The 22 T cell receptor delta chains below all came from one sample that was sequenced in a study of γδ T cells in repeated Plasmodium falciparum infection. Bulk repertoires came from Vgamma9/Vdelta2+ or Vdelta2-negative gammadelta T cells flow-sorted from PBMC. TCRdb re-called the multiplex PCR reads using CATT. The sample lists around 50,000 delta-chain clones; more than 1.5% were seen once. Sequencing used gamma-delta T cells from blood. These receptors originate from a pool of human donors (malaria-infected and uninfected, not separated).

Of note for this clone: The DNA is left out, because the CDR3 cannot be placed on it with certainty; the CDR3 is given as TCRdb lists it. The V gene is given as TRAV29/DV5, and no J gene call is available; TRDD3 reflects the table's D call only, with no check against the DNA. Ends included, the CDR3 has 24 residues. Germline V gives CDR1 NSMFDY, CDR2 ISSIKDK. The CDR3 sequence is CSVLLCSTAGEGVLGDLYTDKLIF.

This clone qualifies as medium-sized. The CDR3 nucleotides read TGTGCCTGTGACGCCCTACGCGGACTGGGGTACACCGATAAACTCATCTTT. This codes for CACDALRGLGYTDKLIF. The chain carries TRDV2 and TRDJ1, with TRDD3 identical over 7 bases. This CDR3 is 17 amino acids long. With V trimmed by 3 bases and J by 0 bases, 12 bases remained unmatched. The germline V gene encodes CDR1 GEAIGNYY and CDR2 EKD.

On this clone: A far larger clone lies a single base away; this is likely a read error. Other DNA sequences in the same sample also yield this CDR3. This sequence joins TRDV1 and TRDJ1; 9 bases agree with TRDD3. As TCRdb names no J gene, one was assigned here on the basis of a DNA match to germline. Germline trimming cut 0 bases from V and 2 bases from J; bases unmatched to any gene: 16. Germline-derived CDR1 and CDR2 are TSWWSYY and QGS. The CDR3 is 20 residues long. This chain's CDR3 is CALGELGSILGEIDTDKLIF. The CDR3 coding sequence is TGTGCTCTTGGGGAACTAGGTTCAATACTGGGGGAGATAGATACCGATAAACTCATCTTT.

This clone was detected many times. This likely reflects a read error, since a far larger clone is one base away. Here the CDR3 reads CACDSIDHHTASRSLFF. The CDR3 DNA is TGTGCCTGTGACTCCATAGACCACCATACCGCTTCTAGATCACTCTTCTTT. V gene TRDV2 combines with J gene TRDJ2; D uncertain. With 3 bases removed from V and 13 bases from J, the gap between germline ends came to 29 bases. This CDR3 has 17 residues. In germline, CDR1 is GEAIGNYY, CDR2 EKD.

About this clone: A far larger clone is off by one base, so a read error is likely. Other DNA sequences in this specimen translate into the identical CDR3. This chain links TRDV2 with TRDJ1, with D possibly TRDD3 on 5 matching bases. Because TCRdb records no J gene, it was assigned here through a match of the DNA to germline. The germline V and J ends were trimmed by 1 base and 4 bases, with 30 bases remaining between them. The CDR3 contains 20 residues. Germline CDR1 is GEAIGNYY and CDR2 is EKD. CDR3: CACDTVAPIRDTRRGDKLIF. CDR3 DNA: TGTGCCTGTGACACAGTCGCTCCAATCCGTGATACAAGGCGCGGCGATAAACTCATCTTT.

The table lists this clone with many counts. This probably arose from a read error, given a far larger clone one base away. This same CDR3 is encoded by further DNA sequences in the sample. The rearrangement uses TRDV3 and TRDJ1, with TRDD3 identical over 8 bases. The CDR3 totals 16 residues. The junction had 11 bases not matched to a gene; V was cut back by 2 bases and J by 0 bases. In germline, CDR1 is TVYSNPD, CDR2 GDNSRS (reference sequence). CDR3 DNA: TGTGCCTTTGATTACTGGGGGCCGGCGTACACCGATAAACTCATCTTT. Translation: CAFDYWGPAYTDKLIF.

This clone was observed at least ten times. The J gene is TRDJ1, the V gene TRDV2, with 7 bases fitting TRDD3. The germline V gene encodes CDR1 GEAIGNYY and CDR2 EKD. The CDR3 is 16 amino acids. V lost 4 bases to trimming and J lost 0 bases; unmatched junction nucleotides: 10. DNA for the CDR3: TGTGCCTGTGAGATGATGGATACGGGGGACACCGATAAACTCATCTTT. As protein: CACEMMDTGDTDKLIF.

This clone has a count of ten or more. The TCRdb protein, from a much larger clone, departs from this DNA's translation at residue 20, likely by read error; the protein shown derives from the DNA. No J gene was called, and the V gene is TRDV2; the D call of TRDD3 is as the table states it, not checked on the DNA. Germline CDR1 reads GEAIGNYY; CDR2 reads EKD. The CDR3 spans 21 residues. The CDR3 coding sequence is TGTGCCTCCCGACCGAAATACCTTTACTACTGGGGGATACGGGACACCGATAAACTCACCTTT. Amino acid sequence: CASRPKYLYYWGIRDTDKLTF.

This clone was detected ten times or more. A far larger clone differs by one base, so this is likely a read error. In the same sample, other DNA sequences code for this CDR3. CDR3 in amino acids: CAFGGLYWGIRKTDKLIF. The CDR3 DNA reads TGTGCCTTTGGAGGGCTTTACTGGGGGATACGAAAGACCGATAAACTCATCTTT. This chain uses TRDV3 with TRDJ1; TRDD3 matches at 13 bases. No J segment appears in TCRdb, so it was assigned here by matching the sequence to germline. This CDR3 is built from 18 residues. Trimming at V came to 2 bases and at J to 2 bases, leaving 14 bases not matched to a gene. CDR1 is TVYSNPD, CDR2 GDNSRS, per germline (reference sequence).

This clone showed up just a few times. TCRdb's listed protein matches a much larger clone and diverges from this DNA's translation at residue 5, likely through a read error; the protein shown comes from the DNA. The chain employs TRAV38-2/DV8 and TRDJ1, with 13 bases that match TRDD3. The J gene is not listed in TCRdb, so it was assigned here from a DNA match to germline. CDR1 is TSESDYY, CDR2 QEAYKQQN, per germline. Trimming at V came to 4 bases and at J to 7 bases, leaving 22 bases not matched to a gene. This CDR3 region has 20 residues. CDR3 loop: CAYRYKPAYWGIRGAGKLIF. For the CDR3, the DNA is TGTGCTTATAGGTACAAACCTGCGTACTGGGGGATACGGGGCGCCGGTAAACTCATCTTT.

With regard to this clone: This likely stems from a read error, as it lies one base from a far larger clone. Other DNA sequences in the sample encode the same CDR3. The CDR3 loop is CAFPQLRIGGPRKYTDKLIF. CDR3 DNA sequence: TGTGCCTTTCCACAACTACGCATTGGGGGTCCACGAAAGTACACCGACAAACTCATCTTT. The chain couples TRDV3 to TRDJ1; possibly TRDD3 for D (6 bases). The J gene, left out of TCRdb, was set here by checking the DNA against germline. The length of the CDR3 is 20 residues. From germline, CDR1 is TVYSNPD and CDR2 GDNSRS (reference sequence).

This clone was counted a few times. TCRdb shows a much larger clone's protein in place of this DNA's translation, and the two differ at residue 13, likely through a read error; the protein shown is translated from the DNA. This chain joins TRDV2 and TRDJ1; 8 bases are a match to TRDD3. The J gene, not given by TCRdb, was assigned here from a germline match of the nucleotide sequence. The germline gives CDR1 GEAIGNYY, CDR2 EKD. This CDR3 contains 16 residues. This chain's CDR3 is CACDTELGEHTDRLIF. The DNA of the CDR3 is TGTGCCTGTGACACCGAGCTGGGGGAGCACACCGATAGACTCATCTTT.

In its sample, this clone was seen many times. At the DNA level, this CDR3 is encoded by other sequences in the same sample as well. This chain connects TRDV1 to TRDJ2, with 11 nucleotides matching TRDD3. Trimming took 0 bases from V and 0 from J; bases not matched to a gene: 36. The CDR3 consists of 29 residues. Germline values: CDR1 TSWWSYY, CDR2 QGS. The CDR3 region is CALGELSLLPPQPLLGDKGNTPLTAQLFF. In DNA form, the CDR3 reads TGTGCTCTTGGGGAACTCTCCCTACTTCCACCACAACCTTTACTGGGGGATAAAGGGAATACGCCTTTGACAGCACAACTCTTCTTT.

This clone was recorded a few times. The translation of this DNA and the TCRdb protein of a much larger clone differ at residue 4, probably owing to a read error; the protein shown here is translated from the DNA. The rearrangement joins TRDV3 to TRDJ1; 13 bases are shared with TRDD3. No J segment appears in TCRdb, so it was assigned here by matching the sequence to germline. The CDR3 is 23 residues long. Germline V gives CDR1 TVYSNPD, CDR2 GDNSRS (reference sequence). J was trimmed by 2 bases and V by 2 bases; bases with no gene match: 29. The CDR3 nucleotides read TGTGCCTTTGCCGGGGAGCCTCCTCCCGCTTACTGGGGGATACGCTTTTTAACCGATAAACTCATCTTT. Amino acid sequence: CAFAGEPPPAYWGIRFLTDKLIF.

This clone turned up a few times. TCRdb's protein, taken from a much larger clone, differs from this DNA's translation at residue 10, likely owing to a read error; the protein displayed comes from the DNA. The chain employs TRDV2 and TRDJ1, with 8 nucleotides matching TRDD3. The CDR3 is 17 amino acids. J lost 0 bases, V lost 0 bases, and 8 bases had no gene match. The germline gives CDR1 GEAIGNYY, CDR2 EKD. The CDR3 DNA reads as TGTGCCTGTGACACCTTACTGGGGGGGGGGAACACCGATAAACTCATCTTT. Protein sequence: CACDTLLGGGNTDKLIF.

This clone appeared many times. The TCRdb protein, from a much larger clone, departs from this DNA's translation at residue 7, likely by read error; the protein shown derives from the DNA. The V call is TRDV3, the J call TRDJ1; weak D call: TRDD3 (6 bases). TCRdb does not report a J gene; here it was assigned by matching the DNA to germline references. Germline loops: CDR1 TVYSNPD, CDR2 GDNSRS (reference sequence). The CDR3 runs to 16 residues. Trimming shortened V by 2 bases and J by 0 bases, and 19 bases separated the two germline ends. CDR3 protein: CAFDYWEPAYTDKLIF. CDR3 coding DNA: TGTGCCTTTGATTACTGGGAGCCAGCGTACACCGATAAACTCATCTTT. Full variable domain (outside the CDR3, taken from reference TRDV3 and TRDJ1): CDKVTQSSPDQTVASGSEVVLLCTYDTVYSNPDLFWYRIRPDYSFQFVFYGDNSRSEGADFTQGRFSVKHILTQKAFHLVISPVRTEDSATYYCAFDYWEPAYTDKLIFGKGTRVTVEP.

This clone was counted between two and nine times. The protein recorded in TCRdb matches a much larger clone and deviates from this DNA's translation at residue 9, suggesting a read error; the protein here is obtained by translating the DNA. V gene TRDV1 combines with J gene TRDJ3; 8 bases agree with TRDD3. TCRdb carries no J gene annotation; the J gene was assigned here by matching the DNA with germline. CDR1 and CDR2 from the germline V gene are TSWWSYY and QGS. J was trimmed by 0 bases and V by 5 bases; bases with no gene match: 18. The CDR3 is 22 residues long. In nucleotides, the CDR3 is TGTGCTCTTGGGCGAACGTGGGGGATGCGCGTTTCGAGCTCCTGGGACACCCGACAGATGTTTTTC. This translates into CALGRTWGMRVSSSWDTRQMFF.

With respect to this clone: With a far larger clone one base away, a read error is the likely cause. Other DNA variants within this sample encode the same CDR3. The gene calls are TRDV1 and TRDJ1, with D possibly TRDD2 on 9 matching bases. In the absence of a J gene in TCRdb, the DNA was matched to germline to assign it here. The CDR3 is made up of 26 amino acids. Germline CDR1 TSWWSYY, CDR2 QGS. V shed 0 bases and J shed 0 bases, with 41 bases lying between them. CDR3 bases: TGTGCTCTTGGGGAACTGGCTCTTTCCCCTTCCTACATCGAGGGATACGCCAAACAGTACACCGATAAACTCATCTTT. Its translation: CALGELALSPSYIEGYAKQYTDKLIF.

This clone was recorded a few times. TCRdb's entry gives the protein of a much larger clone, which mismatches this DNA's translation at residue 4, likely from a read error; the protein reported here is translated from the DNA. The V gene is TRDV2, the J gene TRDJ1; 10 bases are a match to TRDD3. TCRdb supplies no J gene; here it was assigned by aligning the nucleotide sequence to germline. V gave up 6 bases and J gave up 0 bases; unmatched junction bases: 24. This CDR3 is 21 amino acids long. Germline CDR1 is GEAIGNYY and CDR2 is EKD. The CDR3 bases are TGTGCCTGTAACCCCTTAAGTACCGTGGTGGGGGATACCCGAAACACCGATAAACTCATCTTT. Protein product: CACNPLSTVVGDTRNTDKLIF.

This clone came up a few times. Translating this DNA gives a protein that differs at residue 18 from the TCRdb one, which belongs to a much larger clone; a read error is likely, and the protein shown is this translation. CDR3 protein: CALGEIATFLRSGGFGYADKLIF. The CDR3 DNA follows: TGTGCTCTTGGGGAAATTGCTACCTTCCTACGGTCCGGGGGATTTGGGTACGCCGATAAACTCATCTTT. The rearrangement links TRDV1 to TRDJ1, with 9 bases fitting TRDD2. Trimming removed 2 bases from V and 3 bases from J; junction bases left unmatched: 28. This CDR3 has 23 residues. Germline-derived CDR1 and CDR2 are TSWWSYY and QGS.

Worth noting for this clone: The same CDR3 also results from other DNA sequences found in this sample. The J gene has no call, while the V gene is TRDV2; the listed D gene, TRDD3, was not tested against the DNA. Germline lookup yields CDR1 GEAIGNYY and CDR2 EKD. The length of the CDR3 is 20 residues. As DNA, the CDR3 is TGTGCCTGTGACACAATAGAAAAGAGGGGGACTGGTGATTCCACCGATAAACTCATTTTT. Its protein is CACDTIEKRGTGDSTDKLIF.

This clone has just a few counts. This DNA's translation differs at residue 16 from TCRdb's protein, which comes from a much larger clone; a read error is likely, and the protein shown is translated from the DNA. This rearrangement joins TRDV1 to TRDJ1, with TRDD3 matching over 8 bases. TCRdb supplies no J gene; here it was assigned by aligning the nucleotide sequence to germline. CDR1 is TSWWSYY and CDR2 is QGS in the germline V gene. The CDR3 is 24 residues long. CDR3 coding DNA: TGTGCTCTTGGGGAACTAGATGCATCTGACTTCCCGTACTGGGGGGTATGTGGTACCGATGAACTCATCTTT. Residues: CALGELDASDFPYWGVCGTDELIF.